The TCR beta chain under discussion was sequenced for a study of T cell repertoires in cytomegalovirus infection. About this clonotype itself: Its antigen is currently unknown.

Via MiXCR, TCRdb re-called the reads, giving one row per CDR3 protein. The sample lists a few hundred thousand distinct CDR3 sequences, roughly 43% occurring once. In germline, CDR1 is SGHNT, CDR2 YENEEA. V dropped 6 bases and J dropped 0 bases, with 8 bases sitting between them. This CDR3 is 14 amino acids long. This TCR came from a human donor in good health (CMV status not recorded). Some clones in this sample may be carry-over from other donors' samples. Sample: cultured PBMCs, taken from culture after CMV antigen stimulation. V and J are TRBV11-3 and TRBJ2-2; D remains ambiguous. CDR3 nucleotide sequence: TGTGCCAGCAGGCAGGAGACGAACACCGGGGAGCTGTTTTTT. Translating it yields CASRQETNTGELFF.